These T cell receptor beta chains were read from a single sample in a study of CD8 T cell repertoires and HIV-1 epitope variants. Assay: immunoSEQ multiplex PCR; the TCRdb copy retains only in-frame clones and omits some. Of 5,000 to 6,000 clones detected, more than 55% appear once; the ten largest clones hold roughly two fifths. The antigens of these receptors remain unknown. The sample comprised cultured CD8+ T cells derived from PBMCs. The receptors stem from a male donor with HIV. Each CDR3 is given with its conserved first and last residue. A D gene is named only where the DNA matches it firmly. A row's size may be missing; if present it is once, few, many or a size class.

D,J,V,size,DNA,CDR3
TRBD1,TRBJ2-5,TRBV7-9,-,TGTGCCAGCAGCCGCCTTGAACAGGGGGCCCAAGAGACCCAGTACTTC,CASSRLEQGAQETQYF
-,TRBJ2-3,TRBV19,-,TGTGCCAGTAGTAACGAGGTGACAGATACGCAGTATTTT,CASSNEVTDTQYF
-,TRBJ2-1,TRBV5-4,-,TGTGCCGGCAGCTCTGGAGGGCAGGGACCCTATAATGAGCAGTTCTTC,CAGSSGGQGPYNEQFF
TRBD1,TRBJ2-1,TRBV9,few,TGTGCCAGCAGCGACAGCACAGGGGGCGATGAGCAGTTCTTC,CASSDSTGGDEQFF
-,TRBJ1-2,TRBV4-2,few,TGTGCCAGCAGCCAAGATCAGGAAGTGATTGGGTACTATGGCTACACCTTC,CASSQDQEVIGYYGYTF
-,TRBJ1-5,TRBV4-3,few,TGCGCCAGCAGCCAAGATTTAGGTGCCTCGAGCAATCAGCCCCAGCATTTT,CASSQDLGASSNQPQHF
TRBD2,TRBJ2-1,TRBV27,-,TGTGCCAGCAGTTTACCCCTATTGAGCGGGGGGCGGGGTGAGCAGTTCTTC,CASSLPLLSGGRGEQFF
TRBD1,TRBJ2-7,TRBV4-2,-,TGTGCCAGCAGCCAAGATCTAGAACAGGGGACCTACGAGCAGTACTTC,CASSQDLEQGTYEQYF
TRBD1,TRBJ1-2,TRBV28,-,TGTGCCAGCAGTTTGGTGGACAGGGTGTATGGCACCTTC,CASSLVDRVYGTF
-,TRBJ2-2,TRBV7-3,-,TGTGCCAGCAGCTCCACCGGGGAGCTGTTTTTT,CASSSTGELFF
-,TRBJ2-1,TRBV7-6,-,TGTGCCTCTACTCCTGACCCTAGCTCCTACAATGAGCAGTTCTTC,CASTPDPSSYNEQFF
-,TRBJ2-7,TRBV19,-,TGTGCCAGCCCCTGGGGGGAACACAGGGATCCCTACGAGCAGTACTTC,CASPWGEHRDPYEQYF
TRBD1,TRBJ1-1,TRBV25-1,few,TGTGCCAGCAGTGAATATTTAGTGACGGACAGGGACGGCACTGAAGCTTTCTTT,CASSEYLVTDRDGTEAFF
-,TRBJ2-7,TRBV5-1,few,TGCGCCAGCAGCTTGTATGCCGGGGGCTACGAGCAGTACTTC,CASSLYAGGYEQYF
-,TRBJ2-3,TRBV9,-,TGTGCCAGCAGCCCCTACGGAGCGGACCAAACAGATACGCAGTATTTT,CASSPYGADQTDTQYF
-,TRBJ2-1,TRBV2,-,TGTGCCAGCAGTGATATAGACTACTACAATGAGCAGTTCTTC,CASSDIDYYNEQFF
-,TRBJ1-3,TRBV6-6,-,TGTGCCAGCAGACAGACCGGGGACTCTGGAAACACCATATATTTT,CASRQTGDSGNTIYF
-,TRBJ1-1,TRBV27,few,TGTGCCAGCAGTTTATCGGACTACACTGAAGCTTTCTTT,CASSLSDYTEAFF
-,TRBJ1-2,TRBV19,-,TGTGCCAGTGAGGGGAACGGCTACACCTTC,CASEGNGYTF
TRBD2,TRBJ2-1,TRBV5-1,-,TGCGCCAGCATATCGGGCGGGTCCGAGCGGGAGCAACCAAACAATGAGCAGTTCTTC,CASISGGSEREQPNNEQFF
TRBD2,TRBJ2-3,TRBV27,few,TGTGCCAGCAGTAGACTAGCGGTGTACACAGATACGCAGTATTTT,CASSRLAVYTDTQYF
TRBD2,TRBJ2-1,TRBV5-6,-,TGTGCCAGCAGCCCAAGGGGTCTAGCGGGGTTCACCTACAATGAGCAGTTCTTC,CASSPRGLAGFTYNEQFF
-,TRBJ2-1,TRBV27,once,TGTGCCAGCAGTTTATGGGGGAACTACAATGAGCAGTTCTTC,CASSLWGNYNEQFF
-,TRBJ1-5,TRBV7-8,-,TGTGCCAGCAGCGAGTGGGCCCCAGACAATCAGCCCCAGCATTTT,CASSEWAPDNQPQHF
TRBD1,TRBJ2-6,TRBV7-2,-,TGTGCCAGCAGCCAAGGTCGGCGGACAGGGGGGTTTACTTTC,CASSQGRRTGGFTF
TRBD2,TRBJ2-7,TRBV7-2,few,TGTGCCAGCAGCTTTGGGACTAGCGGCTACGAGCAGTACTTC,CASSFGTSGYEQYF
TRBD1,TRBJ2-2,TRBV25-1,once,TGTGCCAGCAGTGCCGATGTACAGGGGGCGAGGGAGCTGTTTTTT,CASSADVQGARELFF
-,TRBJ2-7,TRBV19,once,TGTGCCAGTAGTATCGTCGACAGCTACGAGCAGTACTTC,CASSIVDSYEQYF
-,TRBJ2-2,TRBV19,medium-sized,TGTGCCAGTAGTATTAGAGGATCCACCGGGGAGCTGTTTTTT,CASSIRGSTGELFF
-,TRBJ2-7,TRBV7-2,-,TGTGCCAGCAGCGGTGGGACGGCCTCCTACGAGCAGTACTTC,CASSGGTASYEQYF
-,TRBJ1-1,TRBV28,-,TGTGCCAGCAGGACTTTATATGGCAGGCTGAACACTGAAGCTTTCTTT,CASRTLYGRLNTEAFF
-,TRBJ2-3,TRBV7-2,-,TGTGCCAGCAGCTTAGACGGGGCCCAGACGCAGTATTTT,CASSLDGAQTQYF
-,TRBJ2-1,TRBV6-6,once,TGTGCCAGCAGTGAGGGGGGTGAGCAGTTCTTC,CASSEGGEQFF
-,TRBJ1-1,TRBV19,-,TGTGCCAGTATGCCAGGGAACACTGAAGCTTTCTTT,CASMPGNTEAFF
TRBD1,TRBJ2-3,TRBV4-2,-,TGTGCCAGCAGCCCCTCCCCGGGACAGGGAACAGATACGCAGTATTTT,CASSPSPGQGTDTQYF
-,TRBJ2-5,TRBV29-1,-,TGCAGCGTTCGACCGCCGCAGGGTATCGGGGAGACCCAGTACTTC,CSVRPPQGIGETQYF
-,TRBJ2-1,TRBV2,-,TGTGCCAGCAGGGAGTACAATGAGCAGTTCTTC,CASREYNEQFF
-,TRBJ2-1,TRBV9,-,TGTGCCAGCAGCGTAGATCAGGGAGGCGAGCAGTTCTTC,CASSVDQGGEQFF
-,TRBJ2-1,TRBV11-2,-,TGTGCCAGCAGCTTAGTTGGAAGCGATGAGCAGTTCTTC,CASSLVGSDEQFF
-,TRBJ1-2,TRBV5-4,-,TGTGCCAGCAGCTTTCGGGGGGACTATGGCTACACCTTC,CASSFRGDYGYTF
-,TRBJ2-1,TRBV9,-,TGTGCCAGCAGCGTAGGGGGAGCCGCGGGCCCTGGAGATGAGCAGTTCTTC,CASSVGGAAGPGDEQFF
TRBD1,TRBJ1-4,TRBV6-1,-,TGTGCCAGCAGTGCCCGGGACAGGGCCTGGACTAGAGGGGGACTGTTTTTT,CASSARDRAWTRGGLFF
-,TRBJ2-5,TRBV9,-,TGTGCCAGCAGCCCCGGTTTATCAGGGTGGGGAGAGACCCAGTACTTC,CASSPGLSGWGETQYF
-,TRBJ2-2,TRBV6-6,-,TGTGCCAGCAGTTACGTCGCGGGGAACACCGGGGAGCTGTTTTTT,CASSYVAGNTGELFF
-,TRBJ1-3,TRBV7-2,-,TGTGCCAGCAGCTTAGAAACAGGGTGGGGAAACACCATATATTTT,CASSLETGWGNTIYF
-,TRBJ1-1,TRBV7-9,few,TGTGCCAGCAAACCCCGGGAGGGTACTGAAGCTTTCTTT,CASKPREGTEAFF
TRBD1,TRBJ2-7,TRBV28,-,TGTGCCAGCAAGGACAGGGTAATCAACGAGCAGTACTTC,CASKDRVINEQYF
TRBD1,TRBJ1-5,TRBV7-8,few,TGTGCCAGCAGCTTTTTCTTTTACAGGGGTCCCAATCAGCCCCAGCATTTT,CASSFFFYRGPNQPQHF
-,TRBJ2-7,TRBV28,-,TGTGCCAGCAGATTACGGGGTTCCACCTACGAGCAGTACTTC,CASRLRGSTYEQYF
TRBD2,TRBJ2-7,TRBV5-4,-,TGTGCCAGCAGCGGGGGGACTAGCGGGACCCACGAGCAGTACTTC,CASSGGTSGTHEQYF
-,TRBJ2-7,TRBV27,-,TGTGCTAGCAGTCCCGGAGCCGTCTACGAGCAGTACTTC,CASSPGAVYEQYF
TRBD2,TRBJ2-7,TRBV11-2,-,TGTGCCAGCAGCTTATCTAGCGGGAGACACTACGAGCAGTACTTC,CASSLSSGRHYEQYF
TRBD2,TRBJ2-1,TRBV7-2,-,TGTGCCAGCAGTAAGCGGGGCGGGGAATCCTACAATGAGCAGTTCTTC,CASSKRGGESYNEQFF
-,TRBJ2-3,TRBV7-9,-,TGTGCCAGCAGCTTTGTCAGGGGTACAGATACGCAGTATTTT,CASSFVRGTDTQYF
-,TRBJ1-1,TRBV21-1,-,TGTGCCAGACAGGGCACTGAAGCTTTCTTT,CARQGTEAFF
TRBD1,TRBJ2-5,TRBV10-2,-,TGCGCCAGCAGTGAACAATGGGGACAGCAAGAGACCCAGTACTTC,CASSEQWGQQETQYF